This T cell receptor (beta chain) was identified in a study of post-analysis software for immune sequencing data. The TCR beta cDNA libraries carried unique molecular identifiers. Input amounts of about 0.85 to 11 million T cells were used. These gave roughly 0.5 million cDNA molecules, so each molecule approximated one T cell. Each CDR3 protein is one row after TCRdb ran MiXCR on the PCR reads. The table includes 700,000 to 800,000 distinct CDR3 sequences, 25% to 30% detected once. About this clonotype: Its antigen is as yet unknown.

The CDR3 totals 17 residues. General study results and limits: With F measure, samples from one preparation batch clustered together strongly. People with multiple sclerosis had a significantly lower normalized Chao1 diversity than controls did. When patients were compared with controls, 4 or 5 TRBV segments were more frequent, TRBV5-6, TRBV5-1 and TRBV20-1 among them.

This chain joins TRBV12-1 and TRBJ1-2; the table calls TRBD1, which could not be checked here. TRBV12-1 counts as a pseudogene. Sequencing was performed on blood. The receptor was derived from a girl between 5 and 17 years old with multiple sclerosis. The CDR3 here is CASSSSTGTLNFYGYTF. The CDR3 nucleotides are TGTGCCAGCAGCTCGTCGACAGGGACACTTAACTTCTATGGCTACACCTTC.